This TCR beta chain emerged from a study of T-cell reconstitution after alpha-beta-depleted transplantation in children. Study observations and caveats: After transplant, at about two months, alpha-beta T cells were reportedly derived from several hundred expanded graft clones. At day 60, the high TCRbeta diversity found in some patients originated from recipient T cells and thymic progenitors that had survived.

This clonotype appeared many times. Antigen: not known. The CDR3 sequence is 13 residues long. V dropped 0 bases and J dropped 2 bases, with 2 bases sitting between them. CDR1 is SGHRS and CDR2 is YFSETQ in the germline V gene. Unique molecular identifiers were used in preparing the TCRbeta library. TCRdb passed the PCR reads through MiXCR, listing each CDR3 protein once. The profile shows a few hundred thousand distinct CDR3 sequences, about a tenth of them singletons. Sequencing used PBMCs, obtained before TCRalphabeta/CD19-depleted stem cell transplant. The chain employs TRBV5-1 and TRBJ2-2, with D unresolved. The source is a child under two years old with acute myeloid leukemia, due to receive a stem cell transplant. The CDR3 region has the DNA TGCGCCAGCAGCTTGGACAACACCGGGGAGCTGTTTTTT. Residues: CASSLDNTGELFF.